This T cell receptor (beta chain) was sequenced during a study of blood T cells in healthy people across ages. A word on this clonotype: Its antigen is undetermined.

Regarding the study as a whole: Diversity estimates drawn from one million T cells were deemed underestimates. In the absence of known donor CMV status, changes in expanded clonotypes were possibly confounded.

The V end lost 7 bases, the J end lost 0 bases, and 7 bases lay between the germline ends. The CDR3 has 11 amino acids. CDR1 is SQVTM and CDR2 is ANQGSEA in the germline V gene. With a J-beta primer mix and a sample-barcoded 5' primer, a second PCR ran roughly 7 to 11 cycles. TCRdb processed the 5' RACE reads anew with MiXCR; each CDR3 protein has one entry. The repertoire has 380,000 or so distinct CDR3 sequences, roughly half of them found once; the top ten carry 45% to 60%. Extracted total RNA amounted to at least 5 micrograms for each sample. The rearrangement joins TRBV29-1 to TRBJ2-7; D is unresolved. Source material: blood. This clonotype originated in a man aged 55-75 years in good health. The CDR3 is CSGAISYEQYF. The CDR3 bases are TGCAGCGGTGCGATCTCCTACGAGCAGTACTTC.